This T cell receptor beta chain was sequenced in a study of blood T cell repertoires in COVID-19. The data were produced by immunoSEQ multiplex PCR, yet TCRdb's version contains in-frame clones alone and is incomplete. The sample holds about 350,000 clones, over 75% seen once. This clone was found a few times. Germline V gives CDR1 MNHNS, CDR2 SASEGT. J lost 6 bases, V lost 2 bases, and 1 base had no gene match. This CDR3 is built from 14 residues. In assigning cohorts, the study relied on participant-reported clinical history. What was sequenced was PBMCs or T cells enriched from blood (not recorded which). This clonotype was sampled from a woman younger than 45 who had recovered from COVID-19. The V call is TRBV6-1, the J call TRBJ2-2, with 9 bases matching TRBD2. The CDR3 sequence: CASSELAGPGELFF. DNA of the CDR3: TGTGCCAGCAGTGAACTAGCGGGGCCCGGGGAGCTGTTTTTT.